A single count supports the clone carrying this T cell receptor beta chain. Its antigen is as yet unknown. The PCR employed 60 Vbeta primers together with 13 Jbeta primers. Generated by immunoSEQ multiplex PCR, the TCRdb table keeps only in-frame clones and is missing some. The sample consists of some 200,000 clones, about four fifths of them appearing once. This record comes from a study of cytomegalovirus exposure and HLA in healthy donors. CDR3 length equals 16 residues. Per germline, CDR1 SEHNR and CDR2 FQNEAQ (reference sequence). V was clipped by 5 bases and J by 0 bases, with 13 bases between them. Although they were nominally healthy when sampled, donors likely had unrecorded immune exposures. Findings of the study overall: DRB1 had the most TCR associations and HLA-C the fewest, a later analysis found, with rates varying by HLA locus. The authors reported that TCR beta sequences could predict HLA-A and HLA-B alleles. These predictions were accurate for most subjects in the first cohort. Presence/absence analyses assumed roughly uniform sequencing depth across donors.

The rearrangement joins TRBV7-9 to TRBJ2-2; D possibly corresponds to TRBD1 (5 bases). The sequenced sample consisted of PBMCs. The TCR originated in a man between 45 and 60 years old in good health and CMV-seronegative. The CDR3 sequence is CASSPSQGANTGELFF. Written as DNA, the CDR3 is TGTGCCAGCAGCCCCTCACAAGGGGCGAACACCGGGGAGCTGTTTTTT.